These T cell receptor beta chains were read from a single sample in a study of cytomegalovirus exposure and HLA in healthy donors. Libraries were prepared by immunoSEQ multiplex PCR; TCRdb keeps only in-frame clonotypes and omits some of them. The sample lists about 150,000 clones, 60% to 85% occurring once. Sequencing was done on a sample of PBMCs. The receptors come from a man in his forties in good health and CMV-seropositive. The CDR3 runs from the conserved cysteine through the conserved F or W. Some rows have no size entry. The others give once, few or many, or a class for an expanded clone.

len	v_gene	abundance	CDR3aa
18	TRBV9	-	CASSVGGGTGDGYYGYTF
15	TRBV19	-	CASSMGSGQPYEQYF
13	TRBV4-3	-	CASSQDRGSGYTF
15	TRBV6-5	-	CASRPEGLAGEGQYF
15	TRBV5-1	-	CASSFGGTGDQPQHF
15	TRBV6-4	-	CASSAGQGAAGELFF
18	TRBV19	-	CASSTWGQGALGANVLTF
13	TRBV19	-	CASSIGQNTEAFF
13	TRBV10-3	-	CAISQDRGEKLFF
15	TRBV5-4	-	CASSGWGLAQETQYF
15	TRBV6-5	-	CASSPPISGQETQYF
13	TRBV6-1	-	CASRQGEAERAFF
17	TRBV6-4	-	CASSGTGPSLAKNIQYF
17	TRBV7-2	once	CASSPEGRERYNEKLFF
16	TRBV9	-	CASSPWTGMMNTEAFF
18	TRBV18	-	CASSPSQATYSGANVLTF
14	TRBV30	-	CAWSVSPVREKLFF
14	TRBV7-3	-	CASSLGREPYEQYF
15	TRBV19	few	CAIGDPSGGTDTQYF
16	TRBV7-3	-	CASSLLASGRASEQFF
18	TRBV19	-	CASSVTGTGGSFRSIQYF
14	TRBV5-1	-	CASSLSLAAYEQYF